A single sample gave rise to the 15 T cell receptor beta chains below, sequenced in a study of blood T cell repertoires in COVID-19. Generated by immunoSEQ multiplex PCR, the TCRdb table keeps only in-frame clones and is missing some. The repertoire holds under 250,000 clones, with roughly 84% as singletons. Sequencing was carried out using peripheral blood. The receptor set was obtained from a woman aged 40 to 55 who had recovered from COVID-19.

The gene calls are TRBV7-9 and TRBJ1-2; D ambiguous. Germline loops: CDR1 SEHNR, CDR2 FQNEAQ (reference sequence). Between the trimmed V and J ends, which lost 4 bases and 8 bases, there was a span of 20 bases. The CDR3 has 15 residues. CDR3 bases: TGTGCCAGCAGCTCACAGACCATTGGGCTACGAGGCTACACCTTC. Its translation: CASSSQTIGLRGYTF. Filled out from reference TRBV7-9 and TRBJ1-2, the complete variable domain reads DTGVSQNPRHKITKRGQNVTFRCDPISEHNRLYWYRQTLGQGPEFLTYFQNEAQLEKSRLLSDRFSAERPKGSFSTLEIQRTEQGDSAMYLCASSSQTIGLRGYTFGSGTRLTVV.

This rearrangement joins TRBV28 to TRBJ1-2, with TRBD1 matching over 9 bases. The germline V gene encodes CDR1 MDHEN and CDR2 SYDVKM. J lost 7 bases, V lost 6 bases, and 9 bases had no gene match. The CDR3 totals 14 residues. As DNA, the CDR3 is TGTGCCAGCAGCTTAACAGGGGGCGCCGGTGGCTACACCTTC. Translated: CASSLTGGAGGYTF.

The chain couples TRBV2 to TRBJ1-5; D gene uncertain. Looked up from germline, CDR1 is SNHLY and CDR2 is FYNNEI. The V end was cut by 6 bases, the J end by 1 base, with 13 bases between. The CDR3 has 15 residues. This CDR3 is CASRRWQESNQPQHF. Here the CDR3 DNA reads TGTGCCAGCAGGAGGTGGCAAGAAAGCAATCAGCCCCAGCATTTT. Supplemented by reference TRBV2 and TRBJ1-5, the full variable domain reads EPEVTQTPSHQVTQMGQEVILRCVPISNHLYFYWYRQILGQKVEFLVSFYNNEISEKSEIFDDQFSVERPDGSNFTLKIRSTKLEDSAMYFCASRRWQESNQPQHFGDGTRLSIL.

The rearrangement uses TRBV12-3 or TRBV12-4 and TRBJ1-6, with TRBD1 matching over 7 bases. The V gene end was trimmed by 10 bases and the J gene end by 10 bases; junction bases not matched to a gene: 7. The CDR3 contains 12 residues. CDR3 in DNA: TGTGCCACCAGGGGGGGGGCCTCACCCCTCCACTTT. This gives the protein CATRGGASPLHF.

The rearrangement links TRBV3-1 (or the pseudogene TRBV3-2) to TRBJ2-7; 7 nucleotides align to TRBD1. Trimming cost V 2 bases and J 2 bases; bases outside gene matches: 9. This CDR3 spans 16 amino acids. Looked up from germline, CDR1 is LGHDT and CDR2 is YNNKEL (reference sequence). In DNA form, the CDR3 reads TGTGCCAGCAGCCAACTAGCACAGGGGCGCACCTACGAGCAGTACTTC. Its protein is CASSQLAQGRTYEQYF.

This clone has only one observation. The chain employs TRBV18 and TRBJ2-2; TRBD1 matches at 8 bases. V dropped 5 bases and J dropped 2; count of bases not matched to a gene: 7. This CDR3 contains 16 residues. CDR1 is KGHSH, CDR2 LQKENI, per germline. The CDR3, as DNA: TGTGCCAGCTCAATCGGGACAGGCCGTAACACCGGGGAGCTGTTTTTT. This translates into CASSIGTGRNTGELFF. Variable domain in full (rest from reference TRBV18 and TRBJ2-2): NAGVMQNPRHLVRRRGQEARLRCSPMKGHSHVYWYRQLPEEGLKFMVYLQKENIIDESGMPKERFSAEFPKEGPSILRIQQVVRGDSAAYFCASSIGTGRNTGELFFGEGSRLTVL.

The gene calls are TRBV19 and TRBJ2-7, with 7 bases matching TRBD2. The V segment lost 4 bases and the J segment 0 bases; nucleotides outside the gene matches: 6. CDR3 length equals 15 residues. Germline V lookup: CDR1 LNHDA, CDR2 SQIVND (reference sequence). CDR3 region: CASSTERGPSYEQYF. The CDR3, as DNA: TGTGCCAGTAGTACCGAGCGGGGCCCCTCCTACGAGCAGTACTTC.

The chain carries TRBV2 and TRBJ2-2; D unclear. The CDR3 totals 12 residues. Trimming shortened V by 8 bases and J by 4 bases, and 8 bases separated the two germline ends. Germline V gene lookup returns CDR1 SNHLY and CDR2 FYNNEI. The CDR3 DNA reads TGTGCCAGCTCGGGTCTCACCGGGGAGCTGTTTTTT. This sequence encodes CASSGLTGELFF.

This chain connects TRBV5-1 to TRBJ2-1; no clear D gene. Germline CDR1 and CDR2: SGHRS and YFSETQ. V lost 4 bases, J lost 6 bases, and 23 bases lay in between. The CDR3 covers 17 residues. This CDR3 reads CASSRTPGHNMANEQFF. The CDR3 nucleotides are TGCGCCAGCAGCCGAACCCCTGGTCACAACATGGCCAATGAGCAGTTCTTC. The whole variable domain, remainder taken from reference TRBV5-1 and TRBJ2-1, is KAGVTQTPRYLIKTRGQQVTLSCSPISGHRSVSWYQQTPGQGLQFLFEYFSETQRNKGNFPGRFSGRQFSNSRSEMNVSTLELGDSALYLCASSRTPGHNMANEQFFGPGTRLTVL.

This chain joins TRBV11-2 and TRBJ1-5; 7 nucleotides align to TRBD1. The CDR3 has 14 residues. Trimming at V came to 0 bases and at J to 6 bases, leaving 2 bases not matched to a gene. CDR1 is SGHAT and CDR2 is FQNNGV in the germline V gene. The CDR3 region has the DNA TGTGCCAGCAGCTTAGATAACAGGGGTCAGCCCCAGCATTTT. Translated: CASSLDNRGQPQHF.

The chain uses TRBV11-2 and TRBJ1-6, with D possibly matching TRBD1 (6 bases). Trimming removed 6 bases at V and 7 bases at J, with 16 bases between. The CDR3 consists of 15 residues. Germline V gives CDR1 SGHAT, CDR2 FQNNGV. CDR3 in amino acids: CASRTLGRGNSPLHF. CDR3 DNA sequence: TGTGCCAGCAGAACACTGGGCAGGGGAAATTCACCCCTCCACTTT. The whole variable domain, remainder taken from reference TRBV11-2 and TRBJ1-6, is EAGVAQSPRYKIIEKRQSVAFWCNPISGHATLYWYQQILGQGPKLLIQFQNNGVVDDSQLPKDRFSAERLKGVDSTLKIQPAKLEDSAVYLCASRTLGRGNSPLHFGNGTRLTVT.

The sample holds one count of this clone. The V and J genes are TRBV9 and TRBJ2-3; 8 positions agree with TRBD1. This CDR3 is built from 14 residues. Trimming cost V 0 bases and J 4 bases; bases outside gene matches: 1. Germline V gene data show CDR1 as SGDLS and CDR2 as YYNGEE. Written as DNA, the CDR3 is TGTGCCAGCAGCGTAGCACAGGGGGCAGATACGCAGTATTTT. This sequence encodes CASSVAQGADTQYF.

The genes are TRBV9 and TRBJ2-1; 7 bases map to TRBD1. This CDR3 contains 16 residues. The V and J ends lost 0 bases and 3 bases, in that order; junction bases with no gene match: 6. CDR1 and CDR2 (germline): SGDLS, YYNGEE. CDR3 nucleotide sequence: TGTGCCAGCAGCGTAGCAGGGCAGGGGGTCTACAATGAGCAGTTCTTC. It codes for CASSVAGQGVYNEQFF.

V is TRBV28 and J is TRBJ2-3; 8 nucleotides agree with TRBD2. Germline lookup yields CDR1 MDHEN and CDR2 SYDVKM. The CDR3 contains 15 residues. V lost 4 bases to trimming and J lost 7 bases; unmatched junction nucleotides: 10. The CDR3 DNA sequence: TGTGCCAGCAGTTCAATAGGACTAGCCAGTTATACGCAGTATTTT. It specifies CASSSIGLASYTQYF.

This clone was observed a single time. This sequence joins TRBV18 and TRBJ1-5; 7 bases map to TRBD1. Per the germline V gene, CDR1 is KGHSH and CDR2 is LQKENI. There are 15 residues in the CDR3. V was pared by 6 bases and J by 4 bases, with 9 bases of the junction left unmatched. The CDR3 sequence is CASSSQGGLNQPQHF. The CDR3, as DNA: TGTGCCAGCTCGTCTCAGGGGGGCCTTAATCAGCCCCAGCATTTT.